One and the same sample provided the 32 T cell receptor beta chains below, sequenced in a study of blood T cell repertoires in COVID-19. Clones were sequenced by immunoSEQ multiplex PCR, and TCRdb holds only the in-frame ones, with some missing. Among 250,000 to 350,000 clones listed, 70% to 90% were seen once. The sample consisted of peripheral blood. All receptors come from a man aged 18 to 30 who had recovered from COVID-19.

V and J are TRBV6-5 and TRBJ1-2; D is undetermined. The V and J ends lost 0 bases and 3 bases respectively, with 8 bases between them. In germline, CDR1 is MNHEY, CDR2 SVGAGI. The CDR3 runs to 14 residues. The CDR3 DNA follows: TGTGCCAGCAGTTACTCGGCGGGGTACTATGGCTACACCTTC. Residues: CASSYSAGYYGYTF.

This clone appeared once. The genes are TRBV5-1 and TRBJ2-5, with a weak D call TRBD1 (5 bases). V gave up 3 bases and J gave up 5 bases, with 11 bases separating them. CDR1 SGHRS and CDR2 YFSETQ come from the germline V gene. CDR3 length: 13 amino acids. CDR3 sequence (DNA): TGCGCCAGCAGCTATACAGGAACGGAGACCCAGTACTTC. This codes for CASSYTGTETQYF. Looking up the rest from reference TRBV5-1 and TRBJ2-5 gives the full variable domain: KAGVTQTPRYLIKTRGQQVTLSCSPISGHRSVSWYQQTPGQGLQFLFEYFSETQRNKGNFPGRFSGRQFSNSRSEMNVSTLELGDSALYLCASSYTGTETQYFGPGTRLLVL.

This chain links TRBV7-2 with TRBJ1-1, with unresolved D. This CDR3 comprises 14 residues. In germline, CDR1 is SGHTA, CDR2 FQGNSA. Trimming removed 2 bases at V and 1 base at J, with 8 bases between. In DNA form, the CDR3 reads TGTGCCAGCAGCTTACAACAGTCGAACACTGAAGCTTTCTTT. It encodes CASSLQQSNTEAFF.

The V and J genes are TRBV6-1 and TRBJ2-7, with 8 bases lining up with TRBD1. Germline V gene data show CDR1 as MNHNS and CDR2 as SASEGT. CDR3 length: 16 amino acids. The ends lost 4 bases at V and 3 bases at J; junction bases unmatched: 11. The CDR3 bases are TGTGCCAGCAGTGGCGGCCAGACAGGGGCTCACTACGAGCAGTACTTC. It specifies CASSGGQTGAHYEQYF.

V usage is TRBV12-5 and J usage is TRBJ2-3; 10 positions agree with TRBD1. This CDR3 has 15 amino acids. The germline V gene has CDR1 LGHNT and CDR2 FRNRAP. After removal of 1 base from V and 4 bases from J, the junction contained 2 bases not matched to a gene. CDR3 residues: CASGLGGTGADTQYF. The CDR3 nucleotides are TGTGCTAGTGGTTTGGGGGGGACAGGGGCAGATACGCAGTATTTT.

The chain combines TRBV3-1 (or the pseudogene TRBV3-2) with TRBJ2-3; D not certain. The CDR3 runs to 14 residues. V shed 6 bases and J shed 0 bases, with 10 bases lying between them. Germline V gives CDR1 LGHDT, CDR2 YNNKEL (reference sequence). Here the CDR3 reads CASRSAASTDTQYF. In DNA form, the CDR3 reads TGTGCCAGCAGGTCCGCGGCTAGCACAGATACGCAGTATTTT.

The chain uses TRBV29-1 and TRBJ1-2; weak D call: TRBD1 (6 bases). The CDR3 consists of 13 residues. Trimming stripped 4 bases from V and 3 bases from J, with 12 bases between. CDR1 and CDR2 (germline): SQVTM, ANQGSEA. CDR3 sequence: CSVGTETYYGYTF. The CDR3 DNA sequence: TGCAGCGTTGGGACAGAAACTTACTATGGCTACACCTTC.

This clone was detected once. The chain links TRBV7-2 to TRBJ2-1; a weak D match, TRBD1 (6 bases). The germline gives CDR1 SGHTA, CDR2 FQGNSA. Trimming took off 1 base at V and 2 bases at J, with 12 bases between the two ends. The CDR3 runs to 16 residues. This chain's CDR3 is CASSLVGTSAYNEQFF. The CDR3 bases are TGTGCCAGCAGCTTAGTAGGGACAAGCGCCTACAATGAGCAGTTCTTC.

The gene calls are TRBV7-9 and TRBJ2-1, with TRBD2 matching 8 bases. Germline CDR1 reads SEHNR; CDR2 reads FQNEAQ (reference sequence). The CDR3 spans 15 residues. The trim removed 1 base at V and 7 bases at J, leaving 6 bases unmatched. In nucleotides, the CDR3 is TGTGCCAGCAGCTTAGAAGCGGGAGTAAGGAATGAGCAGTTCTTC. It translates to CASSLEAGVRNEQFF.

The chain has TRBV11-3 and TRBJ2-1, with D perhaps matching TRBD2 (6 bases). The V gene's germline CDR1 is SGHNT and CDR2 YENEEA. The CDR3 spans 14 residues. Trimming left V 5 bases short and J 5 bases short, with 13 bases between. The CDR3 protein is CASSLSGGNNEQFF. The CDR3 coding sequence is TGTGCCAGCAGCCTATCCGGGGGAAACAATGAGCAGTTCTTC.

The rearrangement joins TRBV28 to TRBJ1-1; D perhaps matches TRBD1 (6 bases). The CDR3 length is 14 residues. Per germline, CDR1 MDHEN and CDR2 SYDVKM. Trimming took off 2 bases at V and 9 bases at J, with 16 bases between the two ends. In DNA form, the CDR3 reads TGTGCCAGCAGTTTAGTTTTAAGGGGGAGTAAAGCTTTCTTT. Protein product: CASSLVLRGSKAFF.

V and J are TRBV6-6 and TRBJ1-6, with unresolved D. V was shortened by 5 bases and J by 6 bases, with 23 bases between the two germline ends. CDR3 size: 18 residues. Looked up from germline, CDR1 is MNHNY and CDR2 is SVGAGI (reference sequence). CDR3 in amino acids: CASSPSVYNPGSNSPLHF. DNA for the CDR3: TGTGCCAGCAGTCCCTCGGTCTATAACCCGGGTTCTAATTCACCCCTCCACTTT.

V usage is TRBV4-3 and J usage is TRBJ2-1; the D is unclear. V shed 5 bases and J shed 0 bases, with 11 bases lying between them. There are 15 residues in the CDR3. In germline, CDR1 is LGHNA, CDR2 YSLEER. Written as DNA, the CDR3 is TGCGCCAGCAGCAGATTAGCCCTCTCCTACAATGAGCAGTTCTTC. Translated: CASSRLALSYNEQFF.

The chain combines TRBV25-1 with TRBJ1-1; TRBD1 is a possible D gene (5 bases). In germline, CDR1 is MGHDK, CDR2 SYGVNS. CDR3 length: 12 residues. V was pared by 8 bases and J by 1 base, with 8 bases between. CDR3 DNA sequence: TGTGCCAGCGCCACAGGGAACACTGAAGCTTTCTTT. Translated, it gives CASATGNTEAFF. The full variable domain, completed using reference TRBV25-1 and TRBJ1-1, is EADIYQTPRYLVIGTGKKITLECSQTMGHDKMYWYQQDPGMELHLIHYSYGVNSTEKGDLSSESTVSRIRTEHFPLTLESARPSHTSQYLCASATGNTEAFFGQGTRLTVV.

This clone was picked up a small number of times. The V and J genes are TRBV5-1 and TRBJ2-5, with a weak D call TRBD2 (6 bases). The CDR3 spans 14 residues. The germline V gene encodes CDR1 SGHRS and CDR2 YFSETQ. Trimming took 3 bases from V and 7 from J, leaving 16 bases between them. The CDR3 DNA is TGCGCCAGCAGCTCACTGGGAGTGGAGGGGACCCAGTACTTC. Its translation: CASSSLGVEGTQYF.

Comments on this clone: The same CDR3 arises from other DNA sequences in this sample as well. The J gene is TRBJ1-5, the V gene TRBV19; no clear D gene. V was pared by 1 base and J by 0 bases, with 7 bases between. Germline CDR1 is LNHDA and CDR2 is SQIVND (reference sequence). CDR3 length: 15 residues. CDR3 nucleotides: TGTGCCAGTAGTATAGGGCAGTATAGCAATCAGCCCCAGCATTTT. This encodes CASSIGQYSNQPQHF. Full variable domain (remainder filled in from reference TRBV19 and TRBJ1-5): DGGITQSPKYLFRKEGQNVTLSCEQNLNHDAMYWYRQDPGQGLRLIYYSQIVNDFQKGDIAEGYSVSREKKESFPLTVTSAQKNPTAFYLCASSIGQYSNQPQHFGDGTRLSIL.

The rearrangement uses TRBV11-3 and TRBJ2-5; 7 nucleotides agree with TRBD2. The germline V gene has CDR1 SGHNT and CDR2 YENEEA. Trimming took 0 bases from V and 3 from J; bases not matched to a gene: 1. CDR3 length: 14 residues. In DNA, the CDR3 is TGTGCCAGCAGCTTAGATGGGACTAAAGAGACCCAGTACTTC. Translating it yields CASSLDGTKETQYF.

V is TRBV29-1 and J is TRBJ2-1; 7 bases line up with TRBD2. V dropped 4 bases and J dropped 6; count of bases not matched to a gene: 6. Germline V lookup: CDR1 SQVTM, CDR2 ANQGSEA. This CDR3 contains 13 residues. CDR3 in amino acids: CSVGLAGPNEQFF. CDR3 bases: TGCAGCGTTGGACTAGCAGGGCCCAATGAGCAGTTCTTC.

This sequence joins TRBV4-1 and TRBJ1-1; D call uncertain. The CDR3 is 14 amino acids. Trimming pared 4 bases from V and 2 bases from J, leaving 11 bases between. Germline V gene lookup returns CDR1 MGHRA and CDR2 YSYEKL. CDR3 nucleotides: TGCGCCAGCAGCCCGACGGGAGTAAACACTGAAGCTTTCTTT. Protein: CASSPTGVNTEAFF.

The chain links TRBV4-1 to TRBJ2-7; 9 nucleotides line up with TRBD1. The CDR3 has 15 amino acids. J gave up 0 bases and V 4 bases, and 4 bases lay outside the gene matches. CDR1 is MGHRA, CDR2 YSYEKL, per germline. The CDR3 sequence: CASSLRQGDSYEQYF. CDR3 in DNA: TGCGCCAGCAGCCTCAGACAGGGGGACTCCTACGAGCAGTACTTC.

This rearrangement joins TRBV3-1 (or the pseudogene TRBV3-2) to TRBJ1-5; D ambiguous. The germline V and J ends were trimmed by 1 base and 1 base, with 8 bases remaining between them. The germline V gene has CDR1 LGHDT and CDR2 YNNKEL (reference sequence). The CDR3 length is 15 residues. For the CDR3, the DNA is TGTGCCAGCAGCCAAGTAGGAGGGAGCAATCAGCCCCAGCATTTT. It specifies CASSQVGGSNQPQHF.

The chain employs TRBV11-3 and TRBJ2-6, with unresolved D. Germline V gives CDR1 SGHNT, CDR2 YENEEA. There are 14 residues in the CDR3. V lost 5 bases and J lost 0, with 5 bases in between. CDR3 protein: CASSADSGANVLTF. For the CDR3, the DNA is TGTGCCAGCAGCGCGGACTCTGGGGCCAACGTCCTGACTTTC.

CDR3 region: CASSVSGGKREKLFF. CDR3 in DNA: TGTGCCAGCAGCGTATCAGGGGGCAAACGAGAAAAACTGTTTTTT. V gene TRBV7-2 combines with J gene TRBJ1-4, with 8 bases fitting TRBD1. The V gene's germline CDR1 is SGHTA and CDR2 FQGNSA. The CDR3 contains 15 residues. Unmatched junction bases numbered 10, after V lost 5 bases and J lost 8 bases.

The rearrangement links TRBV14 to TRBJ2-3; D is undetermined. V was trimmed by 4 bases and J by 4 bases, leaving 6 bases between them. CDR3 length: 12 residues. The germline V gene has CDR1 SGHDN and CDR2 FVKESK. CDR3 nucleotides: TGTGCCAGCAGCCCTAGAGCAGATACGCAGTATTTT. This encodes CASSPRADTQYF.

The chain links TRBV7-2 to TRBJ2-1; D remains unclear. Germline CDR1 reads SGHTA; CDR2 reads FQGNSA. V was pared by 2 bases and J by 1 base, with 12 bases between. CDR3 size: 16 residues. This CDR3 reads CASSLSFQVSYNEQFF. CDR3 nucleotides: TGTGCCAGCAGCTTATCTTTTCAGGTATCCTACAATGAGCAGTTCTTC.

The rearrangement links TRBV19 to TRBJ1-2; D is uncertain. The ends were cut back, 3 bases at V and 8 bases at J, with 13 bases in the middle. The germline gives CDR1 LNHDA, CDR2 SQIVND (reference sequence). This CDR3 has 13 amino acids. The CDR3 region has the DNA TGTGCCAGTAGTATTGGTGGGCGTTGGGGCTACACCTTC. Its protein is CASSIGGRWGYTF.

The chain uses TRBV27 and TRBJ2-6; 8 bases are shared with TRBD1. This CDR3 is 17 amino acids long. Germline V gene lookup returns CDR1 MNHEY and CDR2 SMNVEV (reference sequence). The V and J ends lost 2 bases and 1 base, in that order; junction bases with no gene match: 4. CDR3 bases: TGTGCCAGCAGTTTAGGACAGGGACCTTCTGGGGCCAACGTCCTGACTTTC. It yields the protein CASSLGQGPSGANVLTF.

The V and J genes are TRBV6-6 and TRBJ1-2; 10 bases are a match to TRBD1. After removal of 5 bases from V and 6 bases from J, the junction contained 3 bases not matched to a gene. CDR3 length: 13 residues. CDR1 is MNHNY, CDR2 SVGAGI, per germline (reference sequence). The CDR3 DNA reads TGTGCCAGCAGTGGACAGGGGGATGATGGCTACACCTTC. It encodes CASSGQGDDGYTF.

The CDR3 spells CAISESGRVSGNTIYF. CDR3 in DNA: TGTGCCATCAGTGAGTCAGGCAGGGTCTCTGGAAACACCATATATTTT. The chain combines TRBV10-3 with TRBJ1-3, with D perhaps TRBD1 (5 bases). The CDR3 length is 16 residues. Germline V CDR1 and CDR2: ENHRY, SYGVKD. V lost 0 bases, J lost 0 bases, and 9 bases lay in between.

The gene calls are TRBV5-1 and TRBJ2-7; D uncertain. This CDR3 spans 14 amino acids. Trimming left V 5 bases short and J 0 bases short, with 12 bases between. Germline values: CDR1 SGHRS, CDR2 YFSETQ. The CDR3 loop reads CASSWSPPSYEQYF. For the CDR3, the DNA is TGCGCCAGCAGTTGGAGTCCCCCCTCCTACGAGCAGTACTTC. Full variable domain (missing parts from reference TRBV5-1 and TRBJ2-7): KAGVTQTPRYLIKTRGQQVTLSCSPISGHRSVSWYQQTPGQGLQFLFEYFSETQRNKGNFPGRFSGRQFSNSRSEMNVSTLELGDSALYLCASSWSPPSYEQYFGPGTRLTVT.

Written as DNA, the CDR3 is TGTGCCTGGAGTCGACTAGCGGACGAGCAGTACTTC. This gives the protein CAWSRLADEQYF. V usage is TRBV30 and J usage is TRBJ2-7, with 9 bases identical to TRBD2. In germline, CDR1 is GTSNPN, CDR2 SVGIG (reference sequence). The CDR3 has 12 amino acids. J gave up 5 bases and V 2 bases, and 1 base lay outside the gene matches.

The count of this clone is one. The chain joins TRBV5-1 to TRBJ2-7, with D perhaps matching TRBD1 (6 bases). From germline, CDR1 is SGHRS and CDR2 YFSETQ. Trimming left V 3 bases short and J 3 bases short, with 13 bases between. The CDR3 has 14 amino acids. This chain's CDR3 is CASSWGQADYEQYF. CDR3 coding DNA: TGCGCCAGCAGCTGGGGGCAGGCCGACTACGAGCAGTACTTC.